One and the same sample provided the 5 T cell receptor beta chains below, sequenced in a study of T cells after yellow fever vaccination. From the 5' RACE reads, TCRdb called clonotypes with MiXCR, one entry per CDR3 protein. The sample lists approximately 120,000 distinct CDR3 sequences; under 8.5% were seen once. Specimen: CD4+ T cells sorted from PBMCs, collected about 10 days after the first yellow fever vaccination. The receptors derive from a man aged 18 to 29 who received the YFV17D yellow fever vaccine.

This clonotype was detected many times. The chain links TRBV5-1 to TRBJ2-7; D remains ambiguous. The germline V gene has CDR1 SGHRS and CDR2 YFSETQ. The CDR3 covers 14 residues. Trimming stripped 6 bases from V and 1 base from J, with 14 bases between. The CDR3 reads CASTPGWESYEQYF. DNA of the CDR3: TGCGCCAGCACCCCCGGGTGGGAATCCTACGAGCAGTACTTC.

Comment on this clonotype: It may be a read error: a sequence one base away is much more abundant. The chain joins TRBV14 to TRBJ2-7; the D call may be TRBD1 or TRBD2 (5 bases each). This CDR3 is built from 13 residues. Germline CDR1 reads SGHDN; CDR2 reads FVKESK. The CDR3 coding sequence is TGTGCCAGCTGCCAGGGATTGATTGGGGGGCAGTACTTC. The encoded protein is CASCQGLIGGQYF.

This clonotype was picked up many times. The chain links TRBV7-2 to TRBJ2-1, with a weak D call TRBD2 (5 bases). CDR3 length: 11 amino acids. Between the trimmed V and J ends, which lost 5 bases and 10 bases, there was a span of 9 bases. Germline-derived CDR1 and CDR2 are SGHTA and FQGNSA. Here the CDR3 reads CASSLSGEQFF. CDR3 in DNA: TGTGCCAGCAGCCTGAGCGGAGAGCAGTTCTTC.

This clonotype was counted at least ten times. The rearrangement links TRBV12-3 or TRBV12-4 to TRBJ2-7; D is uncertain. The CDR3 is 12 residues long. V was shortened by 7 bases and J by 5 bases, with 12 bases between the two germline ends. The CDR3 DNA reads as TGTGCCAGCACCCTCCTTGGGCACGAGCAGTACTTC. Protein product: CASTLLGHEQYF.

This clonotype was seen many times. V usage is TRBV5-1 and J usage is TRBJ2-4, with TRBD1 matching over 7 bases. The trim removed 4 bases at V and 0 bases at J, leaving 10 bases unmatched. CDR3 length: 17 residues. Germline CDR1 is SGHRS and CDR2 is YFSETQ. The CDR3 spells CASSALEGARAKNIQYF. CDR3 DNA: TGCGCCAGCAGCGCCTTAGAGGGGGCCCGAGCCAAAAACATTCAGTACTTC.